The rows below give T cell receptor beta chains drawn from one sample of a study of OX40 agonist ivuxolimab in advanced cancers. Assay: immunoSEQ multiplex PCR; the TCRdb copy retains only in-frame clones and omits some. The repertoire includes 60,000 to 65,000 clones, 70% to 90% of them detected once, and roughly 2.1% sits in the top ten. Specimen: CD4+ or CD8+ T cells sorted from blood, collected in a trial of the OX40 agonist ivuxolimab. These receptors originate from an adult with an advanced solid tumor such as melanoma, head and neck, liver or kidney cancer. The CDR3 runs from the conserved cysteine through the conserved F or W. D genes are given only for firm matches. Some rows mark clone size as missing; the rest say once, few, many or name a class of expanded clone.

j_gene,d_gene,abundance,v_gene,CDR3nt,CDR3aa
TRBJ2-7,TRBD1,NA,TRBV5-1,TGCGCCAGCAGCTCGACAGGGGGGGCCTACGAGCAGTACTTC,CASSSTGGAYEQYF
TRBJ2-5,TRBD1,NA,TRBV30,TGTGCCTTCGCACAGGGGGCTCTGGAGACCCAGTACTTC,CAFAQGALETQYF
TRBJ1-2,NA,NA,TRBV11-3,TGTGCCAGCAGCCCCGGACTATACTATGGCTACACCTTC,CASSPGLYYGYTF
TRBJ1-5,NA,once,TRBV30,TGTGCCTGGAGTGTATGGGTAAAGGACCGATGCCAGGGGAGCAATCAGCCCCAGCATTTT,CAWSVWVKDRCQGSNQPQHF
TRBJ2-1,TRBD1,NA,TRBV7-2,TGTGCCAGCAGATCAGCCGGGACAGGGACCTACAATGAGCAGTTCTTC,CASRSAGTGTYNEQFF
TRBJ2-2,NA,NA,TRBV27,TGTGCCAGCAGTCCGCAGGGCGGGCCCCGGCCCGGGGAGCTGTTTTTT,CASSPQGGPRPGELFF
TRBJ1-1,TRBD1,NA,TRBV9,TGTGCCAGCAGCGTTGGACAGGGGATGAACACTGAAGCTTTCTTT,CASSVGQGMNTEAFF
TRBJ1-3,NA,NA,TRBV5-1,TGCGCCAGCAGCTTCGGGACACAAGGAAACACCATATATTTT,CASSFGTQGNTIYF
TRBJ2-3,NA,NA,TRBV5-1,TGCGCCAGCAGCCCGGAGGCTAGCGGCACAGATACGCAGTATTTT,CASSPEASGTDTQYF
TRBJ2-5,TRBD1,NA,TRBV9,TGTGCCAGCAGCGCCCGGACAGGGGAAGAGACCCAGTACTTC,CASSARTGEETQYF
TRBJ1-2,NA,NA,TRBV6-1,TGTGCCAGCAGTGAAGGGGCCTGGGACGGCTACACCTTC,CASSEGAWDGYTF
TRBJ1-1,NA,NA,TRBV27,TGTGCCAGCAGTTTTAGGAGCTACACTGAAGCTTTCTTT,CASSFRSYTEAFF
TRBJ2-5,NA,NA,TRBV7-3,TGTGCCAGCAGCTTAAACCAGGAGACCCAGTACTTC,CASSLNQETQYF
TRBJ2-7,TRBD2,medium-sized,TRBV6-1,TGTGCCAGCAGTGAACTTAAGGGAGGGCCCTACGAGCAGTACTTC,CASSELKGGPYEQYF
TRBJ2-1,NA,once,TRBV7-8,TGTGCCAGCAGCTCGACTAGCTTAGGGGGGAATGAGCAGTTCTTC,CASSSTSLGGNEQFF
TRBJ2-3,NA,once,TRBV6-6,TGTGCCAGCAGTTACCCCGGGGCGGGATTCACAGATACGCAGTATTTT,CASSYPGAGFTDTQYF